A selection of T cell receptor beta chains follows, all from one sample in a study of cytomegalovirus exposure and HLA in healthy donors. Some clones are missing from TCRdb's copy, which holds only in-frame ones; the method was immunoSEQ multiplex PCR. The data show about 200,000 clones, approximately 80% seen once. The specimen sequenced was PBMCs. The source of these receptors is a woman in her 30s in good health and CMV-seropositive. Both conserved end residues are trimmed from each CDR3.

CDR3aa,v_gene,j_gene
ASSEQSNEKLF,TRBV6-1,TRBJ1-4
ASSQDSDFSYEQY,TRBV4-2,TRBJ2-7
ASSRGPGTGEYQPQH,TRBV4-1,TRBJ1-5
ASSEAGGAYEQY,TRBV9,TRBJ2-7
ASSLAPGLAVLYNEQF,TRBV7-9,TRBJ2-1
ASSYSTNIHPGEQY,TRBV6-5,TRBJ2-7
ASSALAGAVSYEQY,TRBV6-4,TRBJ2-7
SSGQDKKLF,TRBV20-1,TRBJ1-4
ASTTGVRETQY,TRBV11-1,TRBJ2-5
ASSLGRAFFNEQY,TRBV7-9,TRBJ2-7
ASSYLSGREQY,TRBV6-5,TRBJ2-7
ASSPTGTSGYNEQF,TRBV11-3,TRBJ2-1
ASSMTGRGYT,TRBV28,TRBJ1-2
ASSDPTGRNQPQH,TRBV6-6,TRBJ1-5
ASSLAHYTQY,TRBV7-2,TRBJ2-3